This T cell receptor (beta chain) comes out of a study of blood T cell repertoires in COVID-19 (dated by TCRdb to 2018 to 2021). Regarding the study in general: Collaborator samples came from the United States, Italy and Spain and covered acute and convalescent phases of COVID-19. The material from the prospective study consisted of cDNA or gDNA derived from T cells, B-cell-depleted T cells, or PBMCs. Subjects who had been exposed to COVID-19, were actively infected with it, or had recovered from it provided the deeply sampled blood TCRbeta repertoires that made up the dataset. The repertoires were made available in a free public database intended to serve as a resource for research on the immune response to SARS-CoV-2. Samples came from the ongoing ImmuneRACE study (first 160 participants) plus 1,254 subjects from 6 global collaborators. Sample metadata almost always included a de-identified subject ID, COVID-19 status, age in years and sex. HLA class I and class II types, where available, came from metadata supplied by the sample provider rather than from assay-based typing. General findings and caveats noted by the study authors: The amount of clinical and demographic metadata varied by source and participant and was provided uncurated.

Whole blood was collected in K2EDTA tubes by collaborating institutions according to the institutions' own protocols. Collaborator samples were shipped for TCRbeta analysis as frozen whole blood, isolated PBMCs, or DNA extracted from either sample type. TCRbeta CDR3 regions were amplified from genomic DNA by means of the immunoSEQ Assay, a bias-controlled multiplex PCR. Per the authors' processing: The number of nucleated cells in each sample was estimated by amplification of reference gene primers within the assay. To quantify the absolute abundance of each unique TCRbeta CDR3 rearrangement, sequence reads were collapsed and filtered. For each sample, productive Simpson clonality was calculated as the square root of Simpson's diversity index over productive rearrangements. TCRdb stores this immuneACCESS table with in-frame sequences only. Part of the clones is absent; in the studies checked, under half of the shortfall reflects unresolved V genes, and no reason is known for the rest. V and J calls and clone size follow that table, whereas D and trimming were derived from the DNA. The sample table lists 60,000 or so clones, about nine tenths of them with a count of one. The ten most abundant clones make up 1.5% to 2% of the sample.

In regard to this clone: The antigen it recognizes is unknown. No much larger clone exists at a distance of one base, and base qualities are not known.

Sequenced material: peripheral blood. The sequence derives from a man aged 55-75 years with acute or convalescent COVID-19.

Here is the DNA: TGTGCCAGCAGTGAAACCCGGGACAGACTCGGCTACACCTTC. Translated, this is CASSETRDRLGYTF. The chain couples TRBV6-1 to TRBJ1-2, with TRBD1 matching 7 junction bases. V lost 2 bases and J lost 8 bases, and the count of bases not matched to a germline gene is 8. The CDR3, cysteine through phenylalanine, is 14 amino acids long. This entry keeps only the CDR3 DNA: 42 bases, framed from base 1. CDR1 and CDR2 are read off the germline V gene as MNHNS and SASEGT.